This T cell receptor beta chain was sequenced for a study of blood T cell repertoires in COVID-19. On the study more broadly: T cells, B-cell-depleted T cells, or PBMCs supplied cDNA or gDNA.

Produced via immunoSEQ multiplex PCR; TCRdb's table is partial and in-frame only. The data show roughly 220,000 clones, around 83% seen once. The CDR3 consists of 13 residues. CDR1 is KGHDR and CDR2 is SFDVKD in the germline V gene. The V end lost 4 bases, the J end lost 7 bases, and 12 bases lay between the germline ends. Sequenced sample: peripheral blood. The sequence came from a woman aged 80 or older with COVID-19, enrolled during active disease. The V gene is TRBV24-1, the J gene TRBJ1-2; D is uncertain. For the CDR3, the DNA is TGTGCCACCAGTGACCGGGTTCGGGGTGGCTACACCTTC. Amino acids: CATSDRVRGGYTF.